One and the same sample provided the 8 T cell receptor beta chains below, sequenced in a study of cytomegalovirus exposure and HLA in healthy donors. Primers for the PCR totalled 60 Vbeta and 13 Jbeta. Sequencing was performed with immunoSEQ multiplex PCR; in TCRdb, only in-frame clones are kept and a portion is missing. The table has around 140,000 clones, 82% seen once. The sample comprised PBMCs. These receptor sequences come from a man between 18 and 35 years old in good health and CMV-seropositive.

The chain combines TRBV18 with TRBJ1-4, with a tentative D call TRBD1 (6 bases). The V gene lost 4 bases and the J gene lost 7 bases, with 13 bases spanning the gap. The CDR3 has 14 residues. Per germline, CDR1 KGHSH and CDR2 LQKENI. CDR3: CASSLNRAGEKLFF. In DNA form, the CDR3 reads TGTGCCAGCTCACTTAACAGGGCGGGTGAAAAACTGTTTTTT.

The chain employs TRBV5-1 and TRBJ2-7, with TRBD1 matching 11 bases. Germline V gene sequence: CDR1 SGHRS, CDR2 YFSETQ. V was clipped by 3 bases and J by 1 base; unmatched bases: 15. The CDR3 is 19 amino acids. The CDR3 is CASSSYRDRGSISSYEQYF. CDR3 DNA sequence: TGCGCCAGCAGCTCGTACCGGGACAGGGGGTCGATAAGTTCCTACGAGCAGTACTTC.

This chain connects TRBV6-1 to TRBJ1-2; D is perhaps TRBD1 (5 bases). This CDR3 spans 15 amino acids. Between the trimmed V and J ends, which lost 2 bases and 2 bases, there was a span of 12 bases. From germline, CDR1 is MNHNS and CDR2 SASEGT. The CDR3 sequence: CASSEMRSGNYGYTF. The CDR3 DNA is TGTGCCAGCAGTGAAATGAGGTCAGGGAACTATGGCTACACCTTC.

The gene calls are TRBV5-1 and TRBJ1-2, with D tentatively TRBD1 (6 bases). Germline lookup yields CDR1 SGHRS and CDR2 YFSETQ. The CDR3 covers 12 residues. The V and J ends lost 2 bases and 7 bases respectively, with 9 bases between them. Here the CDR3 DNA reads TGCGCCAGCAGCTTCGGACAGAGTGGCTACACCTTC. It encodes CASSFGQSGYTF.

The chain uses TRBV28 and TRBJ2-7, with D maybe TRBD2 (5 bases). Germline V gene sequence: CDR1 MDHEN, CDR2 SYDVKM. The V gene lost 3 bases and the J gene lost 6 bases, with 12 bases spanning the gap. The CDR3 is made up of 13 amino acids. In DNA, the CDR3 is TGTGCCAGCAGTTTTGGGCTAGCTTGCGAGCAGTACTTC. Translation gives CASSFGLACEQYF.

V and J are TRBV6-1 and TRBJ1-5; the match to TRBD1 covers 7 bases. The ends lost 9 bases at V and 4 bases at J; junction bases unmatched: 6. The CDR3 covers 13 residues. The germline V gene encodes CDR1 MNHNS and CDR2 SASEGT. CDR3 coding DNA: TGTGCCAGTTTATACAGGGGAAATCAGCCCCAGCATTTT. This translates into CASLYRGNQPQHF.

This clone came up once. This rearrangement joins TRBV6-6 to TRBJ2-1; 9 nucleotides line up with TRBD1. Looked up from germline, CDR1 is MNHNY and CDR2 is SVGAGI (reference sequence). V shed 4 bases, J shed 5 bases, and the junction held 9 bases outside the gene matches. The CDR3 is 16 residues long. The CDR3 DNA reads TGTGCCAGCAGTTCCCCGAGGGGACAGGGAGACAATGAGCAGTTCTTC. It translates to CASSSPRGQGDNEQFF.

The chain recombines TRBV28 with TRBJ1-5; no clear D gene. Germline-derived CDR1 and CDR2 are MDHEN and SYDVKM. V was trimmed by 8 bases and J by 6 bases, leaving 14 bases between them. The CDR3 runs to 13 residues. The chain's CDR3 is CASDPGSGQPQHF. The CDR3 DNA reads as TGTGCCAGCGACCCGGGTAGCGGTCAGCCCCAGCATTTT.